The 3 T cell receptor beta chains below come from one sample, sequenced in a study of T cell responses to AZD1222 COVID-19 vaccine (dated by TCRdb to the early 2020s). Library method: the immunoSEQ multiplex PCR assay. This immuneACCESS table, as held by TCRdb, lists in-frame sequences with V and J called but not all clones. Of the missing ones, under half trace to an unresolved V gene in checked studies; the others have no known cause. Across this sample there are 150,000 to 200,000 clones, with roughly 87% seen only once. The top ten clonotypes cover 2.6% of the sample. What the time point label conveys for this sample: baseline before first vaccination. The specimen was peripheral blood, collected on day 0 of AZD1222 vaccination. Source of these receptors: an adult in good health.

This chain joins TRBV21-1 and TRBJ1-3. TRBV21-1 counts as a pseudogene. The CDR3 extends over 9 amino acids. The CDR3 sequence is CASAGPLYF. DNA of the CDR3: TGTGCCAGTGCCGGACCTTTATATTTT.

This clone was observed once. This chain uses TRBV7-9 with TRBJ1-6, with D perhaps TRBD1 (5 bases). The CDR3 spans 14 residues. The V and J ends lost 4 bases and 7 bases respectively, with 11 bases between them. Germline assignment: CDR1 SEHNR and CDR2 FQNEAQ (reference sequence). DNA for the CDR3: TGTGCCAGCAGCTACGACAGTCCCAATTCACCCCTCCACTTT. It encodes CASSYDSPNSPLHF.

The chain has TRBV4-2 and TRBJ2-7; the match to TRBD2 covers 7 bases. Germline V gene sequence: CDR1 LGHNA, CDR2 YNFKEQ. Trimming removed 1 base from V and 4 bases from J; junction bases left unmatched: 1. CDR3 length: 13 residues. CDR3 nucleotide sequence: TGTGCCAGCAGCCAAGCTAGCGGATACGAGCAGTACTTC. It encodes CASSQASGYEQYF.